This TCR beta chain was identified during a study of cytomegalovirus exposure and HLA in healthy donors. Notes on this clone: What it binds is unknown.

Use of 60 Vbeta and 13 Jbeta primers characterized the PCR. Generated by immunoSEQ multiplex PCR, the TCRdb table keeps only in-frame clones and is missing some. This table has around 200,000 clones, roughly 87% appearing once. Study observations and caveats: Generally TCR sequences proved uncommon, though certain public TCRs appeared in numerous donors. In a later analysis, compared with equally common non-associated chains, HLA-associated beta chains were more expanded. A later examination showed that TCR association rates differed by HLA locus, with DRB1 most and HLA-C fewest. A previous analysis found most TCR beta V segments productive roughly 87% or roughly 30% of the time.

V was shortened by 0 bases and J by 8 bases, with 10 bases between the two germline ends. Germline CDR1 is SGHTA and CDR2 is FQGTGA. The CDR3 extends over 13 amino acids. This TCR derives from a man aged 45-65 years in good health and CMV-seronegative. Sequencing was done on a sample of PBMCs. The V gene is TRBV7-3, the J gene TRBJ1-2, with D uncertain. The CDR3, as DNA: TGTGCCAGCAGCTTAACCGGTTCTCGGGGCTACACCTTC. Amino acid sequence: CASSLTGSRGYTF.